Following are 18 T cell receptor beta chains from one sample sequenced in a study of cytomegalovirus exposure and HLA in healthy donors. Profiled with immunoSEQ multiplex PCR; TCRdb holds only in-frame clones, not every one. Of tens of thousands of clones listed, 85% to 95% are singletons. Sequenced sample: PBMCs. The receptors derive from a woman under 30 in good health and CMV-seronegative.

The chain has TRBV5-4 and TRBJ1-3, with TRBD1 matching over 10 bases. CDR3 size: 14 residues. The junction had 3 bases not matched to a gene; V was cut back by 4 bases and J by 5 bases. Germline loops: CDR1 SGHNT, CDR2 YYREEE (reference sequence). CDR3 region: CASSGGQGRNTIYF. The CDR3, as DNA: TGTGCCAGCAGCGGGGGACAGGGGAGAAACACCATATATTTT. Drawing the rest from reference TRBV5-4 and TRBJ1-3, the complete variable domain is ETGVTQSPTHLIKTRGQQVTLRCSSQSGHNTVSWYQQALGQGPQFIFQYYREEENGRGNFPPRFSGLQFPNYSSELNVNALELDDSALYLCASSGGQGRNTIYFGEGSWLTVV.

The V call is TRBV6-1, the J call TRBJ2-1; D might be TRBD2 (6 bases). CDR1 is MNHNS and CDR2 is SASEGT in the germline V gene. V lost 4 bases and J lost 1, with 11 bases in between. This CDR3 has 15 amino acids. The CDR3 coding sequence is TGTGCCAGCAGTGCTAGGGCGGGGTCCTACAATGAGCAGTTCTTC. Translating gives CASSARAGSYNEQFF.

The chain carries TRBV9 and TRBJ2-2; perhaps TRBD1 as D (6 bases). Per germline, CDR1 SGDLS and CDR2 YYNGEE. V lost 3 bases to trimming and J lost 3 bases, with 15 bases between them. The CDR3 covers 16 residues. In DNA, the CDR3 is TGTGCCAGCAGCGCGGACAGACTAACCTACACCGGGGAGCTGTTTTTT. Encoded protein: CASSADRLTYTGELFF.

The chain recombines TRBV7-9 with TRBJ1-1, with D tentatively TRBD1 (5 bases). The V end lost 1 base, the J end lost 2 bases, and 11 bases lay between the germline ends. CDR1 and CDR2 (germline): SEHNR, FQNEAQ (reference sequence). CDR3 length: 15 amino acids. CDR3: CASSLEAQGNTEAFF. The CDR3 DNA reads as TGTGCCAGCAGCTTAGAAGCCCAGGGAAACACTGAAGCTTTCTTT.

The chain combines TRBV21-1 with TRBJ2-3; TRBD2, the table's D call, lacks a check against the DNA. TRBV21-1 is listed as a pseudogene. This CDR3 comprises 14 residues. The CDR3 sequence is CASSIPGGRDTQYF. In DNA, the CDR3 is TGTGCCAGCAGCATCCCGGGAGGTAGGGATACGCAGTATTTT.

V and J are TRBV7-2 and TRBJ2-5; a weak D match, TRBD1 (8 bases). The CDR3 totals 17 residues. The germline V gene encodes CDR1 SGHTA and CDR2 FQGNSA. V lost 2 bases and J 4 bases, leaving 20 bases between the germline ends. The CDR3 sequence: CASSLSGTGGVRETQYF. CDR3 in DNA: TGTGCCAGCAGCTTAAGCGGGACAGGAGGAGTGCGAGAGACCCAGTACTTC.

The chain employs TRBV4-1 and TRBJ2-2; 14 bases match TRBD2. CDR3 size: 17 residues. The trim removed 0 bases at V and 7 bases at J, leaving 4 bases unmatched. CDR1 and CDR2 from the germline V gene are MGHRA and YSYEKL. The CDR3 region has the DNA TGCGCCAGCAGCCAAGATCGGACTAGCGGGAGGATCGGGGAGCTGTTTTTT. Encoded protein: CASSQDRTSGRIGELFF.

The CDR3 DNA is TGTGCCAGCAGCCCCAGGGCCAATCAGCCCCAGCATTTT. Its translation is CASSPRANQPQHF. V usage is TRBV5-8 and J usage is TRBJ1-5; D perhaps matches TRBD1 (5 bases). The CDR3 length is 13 residues. V was clipped by 4 bases and J by 3 bases, with 8 bases between them. Germline V gene sequence: CDR1 SGHTS, CDR2 YDEGEE.

The rearrangement uses TRBV5-1 and TRBJ1-1; weak D call: TRBD1 (6 bases). This CDR3 has 14 residues. V lost 4 bases and J lost 1, with 11 bases in between. CDR1 and CDR2 (germline): SGHRS, YFSETQ. The CDR3 DNA follows: TGCGCCAGCAGCCTCAGAGGGGGGAACACTGAAGCTTTCTTT. This gives the protein CASSLRGGNTEAFF.

The chain is built from TRBV9 and TRBJ1-2; D unresolved. The CDR3 is made up of 14 amino acids. Germline CDR1 and CDR2: SGDLS and YYNGEE. Trimming pared 0 bases from V and 7 bases from J, leaving 13 bases between. The CDR3 bases are TGTGCCAGCAGCGTAGCGGTAGGAGAAGGTGGCTACACCTTC. It specifies CASSVAVGEGGYTF. The full variable domain, completed using reference TRBV9 and TRBJ1-2, is DSGVTQTPKHLITATGQRVTLRCSPRSGDLSVYWYQQSLDQGLQFLIQYYNGEERAKGNILERFSAQQFPDLHSELNLSSLELGDSALYFCASSVAVGEGGYTFGSGTRLTVV.

V and J are TRBV6-1 and TRBJ1-3, with D hard to call. This CDR3 has 14 amino acids. Trimming took off 7 bases at V and 0 bases at J, with 10 bases between the two ends. From germline, CDR1 is MNHNS and CDR2 SASEGT. CDR3 nucleotide sequence: TGTGCCAGCACGCGGGCCCGCTCTGGAAACACCATATATTTT. Protein: CASTRARSGNTIYF.

The chain is built from TRBV30 and TRBJ1-2; 7 bases fit TRBD1. Germline CDR1 reads GTSNPN; CDR2 reads SVGIG (reference sequence). This CDR3 is built from 15 residues. V gave up 6 bases and J gave up 2 bases; unmatched junction bases: 12. CDR3 DNA: TGTGCCTGCATCCTACAGGGGTCACGGAACTATGGCTACACCTTC. This gives the protein CACILQGSRNYGYTF.

The rearrangement joins TRBV2 to TRBJ1-2, with a weak D call TRBD1 (5 bases). The CDR3 length is 14 residues. V lost 4 bases to trimming and J lost 7 bases, with 16 bases between them. Germline V lookup: CDR1 SNHLY, CDR2 FYNNEI. The CDR3 bases are TGTGCCAGCAGTGGAGGCAGTGTTAGGGGTGGCTACACCTTC. It yields the protein CASSGGSVRGGYTF.

The chain links TRBV5-4 to TRBJ2-5; D is unresolved. Trimming removed 0 bases at V and 2 bases at J, with 14 bases between. CDR3 length: 16 amino acids. The germline gives CDR1 SGHNT, CDR2 YYREEE (reference sequence). In nucleotides, the CDR3 is TGTGCCAGCAGCTTGGGGGCAACCCTTTCACAAGAGACCCAGTACTTC. Translation gives CASSLGATLSQETQYF.

In its sample, this clone ranks as medium-sized. The gene calls are TRBV6-1 and TRBJ2-2, with 10 bases that match TRBD1. V trimming: 7 bases; J trimming: 8 bases; junction bases outside the gene matches: 10. The CDR3 has 15 amino acids. Germline CDR1 reads MNHNS; CDR2 reads SASEGT. CDR3 DNA: TGTGCCAGCAAGACAGGGGGCGGCTCTGTAGGGGAGCTGTTTTTT. Its translation is CASKTGGGSVGELFF.

V and J are TRBV15 and TRBJ1-6; D gene uncertain. Trimming pared 0 bases from V and 12 bases from J, leaving 6 bases between. The germline gives CDR1 LNHNV, CDR2 YYDKDF (reference sequence). The CDR3 spans 12 residues. The CDR3 sequence is CATSRDLLPLHF. CDR3 bases: TGTGCCACCAGCAGAGATCTTTTACCCCTCCACTTT.

This chain connects TRBV18 to TRBJ2-7; D is perhaps TRBD1 (6 bases). The CDR3 extends over 13 amino acids. Germline V gene lookup returns CDR1 KGHSH and CDR2 LQKENI. The V gene lost 6 bases and the J gene lost 0 bases, with 9 bases spanning the gap. CDR3 protein: CASSPDSSYEQYF. The CDR3 DNA reads as TGTGCCAGCTCCCCGGACAGCTCCTACGAGCAGTACTTC.

The genes are TRBV27 and TRBJ2-7, with 10 bases that match TRBD1. Germline-derived CDR1 and CDR2 are MNHEY and SMNVEV (reference sequence). This CDR3 spans 15 amino acids. V was pared by 0 bases and J by 4 bases, with 3 bases of the junction left unmatched. CDR3 nucleotide sequence: TGTGCCAGCAGTTTATCGGGACAGGGGAGGTACGAGCAGTACTTC. Encoded protein: CASSLSGQGRYEQYF.